These T cell receptor beta chains were read from a single sample in a study of T cells in Graves' hyperthyroidism and ophthalmopathy. Using its own MiXCR run on the multiplex PCR reads, TCRdb lists one record per CDR3 protein. Of about 500,000 distinct CDR3 sequences listed, 40% to 55% are singletons. Source material: peripheral blood or thyroid tissue (not recorded which). The receptor set was obtained from an adult woman with Graves' disease, either hyperthyroidism or ophthalmopathy (not recorded which). Both conserved end residues are part of each CDR3. D genes are given only for firm matches. Size values are once, few and many counts, or a class for expanded clones, and some rows have none.

TRBV7-9,TRBJ1-2,NA,many,TGTGCCAGCAGCTTACCGACAGGCGGGGATGACTATGGCTACACCTTC,CASSLPTGGDDYGYTF
TRBV12-3/TRBV12-4,TRBJ1-2,TRBD1,NA,TGTGCCAGCAGTCCCGACGACAGGGTTCATGGCTACACCTTC,CASSPDDRVHGYTF
TRBV2,TRBJ1-1,TRBD1,NA,TGTGCCAGCATGCCACAGGGGGCGGCTTTCTTT,CASMPQGAAFF
TRBV5-1,TRBJ2-3,NA,NA,TGCGCCAGCAGCTCCCCAAAGCCAACAGATACGCAGTATTTT,CASSSPKPTDTQYF
TRBV2,TRBJ2-5,NA,NA,TGTGCCAGCAGTCCGGACAGACCAGAGACCAAGTACTTC,CASSPDRPETKYF
TRBV29-1,TRBJ1-4,NA,NA,TGCAGCGTTGAAGGGGGTGAGTTCTACGAGGAAAAACTGTTTTTT,CSVEGGEFYEEKLFF
TRBV9,TRBJ1-1,TRBD1,NA,TGTGCCAGCAGCGTCGGACAGGGGTTTACGAACACTGAAGCTTTCTTT,CASSVGQGFTNTEAFF
TRBV19,TRBJ2-2,NA,many,TGTGCCAGTAGTATAGACGTCTTCACCGGGGAGCTGTTTTTT,CASSIDVFTGELFF
TRBV29-1,TRBJ1-2,NA,NA,TGCAGCGTTGAAGTGGGCACTACTTATGGCTACACCTTC,CSVEVGTTYGYTF
TRBV7-2,TRBJ1-2,NA,once,TGTGCCAGCAGCCCTCCCCTCCGGCGGGGCATGTCTGATGGCTACACCTTC,CASSPPLRRGMSDGYTF
TRBV29-1,TRBJ2-7,NA,few,TGCAGCGTTGAAGGGGGAGAGGCCTACGAGCAGTACTTC,CSVEGGEAYEQYF
TRBV7-8,TRBJ2-3,NA,NA,TGTGCCAGCAGCTTCGGGGGAGGCACAGATACGCAGTATTTT,CASSFGGGTDTQYF
TRBV19,TRBJ2-2,NA,NA,TGTGCCAGTAGTCTTACTCGATCTAACACCGGGGAGCTGTTTTTT,CASSLTRSNTGELFF
TRBV20-1,TRBJ2-5,TRBD2,many,TGCAGTGCCACTCAACTAGCGGGAGGTCAAGAGACCCAGTACTTC,CSATQLAGGQETQYF
TRBV19,TRBJ1-5,NA,NA,TGTGCCAGTAGTATACAAGACAGTGGGCAGCCCCAGCATTTT,CASSIQDSGQPQHF
TRBV19,TRBJ2-5,TRBD2,NA,TGTGCCAGTAGTTTTACTAGCGTAGGTGAGACCCAGTACTTC,CASSFTSVGETQYF
TRBV7-3,TRBJ1-1,TRBD1,NA,TGTGCCAGCAGCTTCAAGGGGGCGAACACTGAAGCTTTCTTT,CASSFKGANTEAFF